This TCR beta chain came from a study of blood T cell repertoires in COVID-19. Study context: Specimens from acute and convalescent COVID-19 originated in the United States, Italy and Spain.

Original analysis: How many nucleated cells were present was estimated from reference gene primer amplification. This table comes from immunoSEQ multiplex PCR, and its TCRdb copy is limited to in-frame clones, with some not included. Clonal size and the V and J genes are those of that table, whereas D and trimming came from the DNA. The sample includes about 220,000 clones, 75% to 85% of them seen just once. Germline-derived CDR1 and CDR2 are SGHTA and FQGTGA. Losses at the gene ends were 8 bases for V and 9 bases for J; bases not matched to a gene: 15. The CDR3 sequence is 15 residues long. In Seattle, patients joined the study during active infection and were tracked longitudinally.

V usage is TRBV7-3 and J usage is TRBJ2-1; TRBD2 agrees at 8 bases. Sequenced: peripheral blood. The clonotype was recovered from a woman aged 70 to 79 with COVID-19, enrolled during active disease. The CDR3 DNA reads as TGTGCCAGCTCCTACGGGGGGGAGATTTTTGGTGAGCAGTTCTTC. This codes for CASSYGGEIFGEQFF.